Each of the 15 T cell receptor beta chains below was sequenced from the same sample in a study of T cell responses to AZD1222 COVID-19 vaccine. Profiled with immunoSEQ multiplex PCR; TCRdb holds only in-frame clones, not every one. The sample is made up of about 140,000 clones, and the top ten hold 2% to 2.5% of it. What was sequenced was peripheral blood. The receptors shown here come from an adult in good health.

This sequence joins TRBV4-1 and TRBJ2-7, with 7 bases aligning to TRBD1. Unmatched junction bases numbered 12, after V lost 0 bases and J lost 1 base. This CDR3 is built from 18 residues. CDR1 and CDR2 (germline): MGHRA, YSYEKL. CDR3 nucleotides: TGCGCCAGCAGCCAAGATCCTCGCCGGGACAGTCCTTCCTACGAGCAGTACTTC. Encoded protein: CASSQDPRRDSPSYEQYF.

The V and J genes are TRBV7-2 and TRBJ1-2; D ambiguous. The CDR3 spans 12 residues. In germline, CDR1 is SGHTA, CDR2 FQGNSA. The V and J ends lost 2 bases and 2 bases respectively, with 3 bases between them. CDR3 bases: TGTGCCAGCAGCTTATCCAACTATGGCTACACCTTC. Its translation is CASSLSNYGYTF. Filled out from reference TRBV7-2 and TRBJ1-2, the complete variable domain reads GAGVSQSPSNKVTEKGKDVELRCDPISGHTALYWYRQSLGQGLEFLIYFQGNSAPDKSGLPSDRFSAERTGGSVSTLTIQRTQQEDSAVYLCASSLSNYGYTFGSGTRLTVV.

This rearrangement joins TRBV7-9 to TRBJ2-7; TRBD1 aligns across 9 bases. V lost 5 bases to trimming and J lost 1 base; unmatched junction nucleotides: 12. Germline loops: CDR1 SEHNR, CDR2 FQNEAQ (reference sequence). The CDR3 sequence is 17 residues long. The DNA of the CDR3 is TGTGCCAGCAGCCCGGAAACCGGGACAGGGTTTTCCTACGAGCAGTACTTC. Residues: CASSPETGTGFSYEQYF.

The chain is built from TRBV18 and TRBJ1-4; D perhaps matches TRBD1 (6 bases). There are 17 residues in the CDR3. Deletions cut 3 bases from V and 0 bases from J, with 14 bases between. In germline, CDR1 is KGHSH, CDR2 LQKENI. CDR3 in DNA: TGTGCCAGCTCACCGGAAAGGGGGGGAGCAACTAATGAAAAACTGTTTTTT. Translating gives CASSPERGGATNEKLFF.

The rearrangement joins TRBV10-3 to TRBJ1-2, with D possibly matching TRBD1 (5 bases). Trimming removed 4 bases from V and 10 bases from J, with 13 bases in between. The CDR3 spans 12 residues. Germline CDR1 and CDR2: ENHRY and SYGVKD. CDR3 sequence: CAISGRSGDYTF. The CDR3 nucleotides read TGTGCCATCAGTGGCCGGTCGGGGGACTACACCTTC.

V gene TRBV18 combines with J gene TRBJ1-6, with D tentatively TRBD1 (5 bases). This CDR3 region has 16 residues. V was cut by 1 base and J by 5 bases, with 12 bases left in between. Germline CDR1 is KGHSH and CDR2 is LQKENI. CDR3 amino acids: CASSPLSRGDNSPLHF. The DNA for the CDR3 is TGTGCCAGCTCACCACTATCGCGGGGGGATAATTCACCCCTCCACTTT.

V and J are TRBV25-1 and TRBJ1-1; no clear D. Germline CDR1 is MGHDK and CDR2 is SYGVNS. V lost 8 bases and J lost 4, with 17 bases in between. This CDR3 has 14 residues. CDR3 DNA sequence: TGTGCCAGCGCCCTAGGAGGTTATGGCACTGAAGCTTTCTTT. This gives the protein CASALGGYGTEAFF.

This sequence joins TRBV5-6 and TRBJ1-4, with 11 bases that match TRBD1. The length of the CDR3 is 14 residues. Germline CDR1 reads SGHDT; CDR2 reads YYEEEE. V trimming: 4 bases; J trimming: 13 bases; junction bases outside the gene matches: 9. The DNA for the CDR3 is TGTGCCAGCAGCACTCTAGGACAGGGGGCTGGACTGTTTTTT. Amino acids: CASSTLGQGAGLFF.

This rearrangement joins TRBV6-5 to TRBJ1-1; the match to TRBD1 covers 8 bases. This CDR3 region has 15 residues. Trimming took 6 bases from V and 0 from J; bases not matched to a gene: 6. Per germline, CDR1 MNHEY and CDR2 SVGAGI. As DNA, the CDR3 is TGTGCCAGCAGCCTGACAGGGGCGGTGAACACTGAAGCTTTCTTT. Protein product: CASSLTGAVNTEAFF.

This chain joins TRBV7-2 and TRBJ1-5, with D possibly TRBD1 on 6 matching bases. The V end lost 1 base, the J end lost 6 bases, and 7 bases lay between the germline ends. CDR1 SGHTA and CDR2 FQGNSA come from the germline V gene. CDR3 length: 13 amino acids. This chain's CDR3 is CASSLGGPQPQHF. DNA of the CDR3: TGTGCCAGCAGCTTAGGGGGGCCTCAGCCCCAGCATTTT. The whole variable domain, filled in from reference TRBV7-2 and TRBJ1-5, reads GAGVSQSPSNKVTEKGKDVELRCDPISGHTALYWYRQSLGQGLEFLIYFQGNSAPDKSGLPSDRFSAERTGGSVSTLTIQRTQQEDSAVYLCASSLGGPQPQHFGDGTRLSIL.

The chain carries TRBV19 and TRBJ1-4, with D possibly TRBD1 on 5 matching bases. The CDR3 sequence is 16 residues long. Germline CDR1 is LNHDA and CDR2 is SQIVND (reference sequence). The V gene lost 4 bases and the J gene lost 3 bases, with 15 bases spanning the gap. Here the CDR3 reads CASSTESGTANEKLFF. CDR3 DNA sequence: TGTGCCAGTAGTACAGAATCAGGGACGGCTAATGAAAAACTGTTTTTT.

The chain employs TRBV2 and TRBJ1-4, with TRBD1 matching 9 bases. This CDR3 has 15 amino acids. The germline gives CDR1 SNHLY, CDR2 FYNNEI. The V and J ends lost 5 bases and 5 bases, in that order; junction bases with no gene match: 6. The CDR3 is CASSLDRGRNEKLFF. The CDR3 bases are TGTGCCAGCAGTCTAGACAGGGGGAGAAATGAAAAACTGTTTTTT.

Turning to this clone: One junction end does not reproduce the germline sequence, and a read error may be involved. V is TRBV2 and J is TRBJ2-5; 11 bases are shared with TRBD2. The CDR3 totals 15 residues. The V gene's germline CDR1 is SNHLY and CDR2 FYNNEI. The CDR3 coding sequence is TGTGCCTGCAGTGAAGGGACTAGCGGAGAAGAGACCCAGTACTTC. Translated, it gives CACSEGTSGEETQYF.

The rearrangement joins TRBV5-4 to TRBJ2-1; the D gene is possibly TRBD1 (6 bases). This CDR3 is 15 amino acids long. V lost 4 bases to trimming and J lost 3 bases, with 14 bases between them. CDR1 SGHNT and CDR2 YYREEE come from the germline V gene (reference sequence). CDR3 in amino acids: CASSDGTPIYNEQFF. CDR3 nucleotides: TGTGCCAGCAGCGACGGGACACCTATCTACAATGAGCAGTTCTTC. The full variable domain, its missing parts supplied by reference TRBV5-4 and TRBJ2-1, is ETGVTQSPTHLIKTRGQQVTLRCSSQSGHNTVSWYQQALGQGPQFIFQYYREEENGRGNFPPRFSGLQFPNYSSELNVNALELDDSALYLCASSDGTPIYNEQFFGPGTRLTVL.

CDR3 loop: CATSSGPTGYGTEAFF. The CDR3 region has the DNA TGTGCCACCAGCAGCGGACCGACAGGGTACGGCACTGAAGCTTTCTTT. This chain links TRBV15 with TRBJ1-1; TRBD1 aligns across 7 bases. This CDR3 spans 16 amino acids. With 3 bases clipped from V and 4 bases from J, the junction kept 11 bases outside the gene matches. Germline V gives CDR1 LNHNV, CDR2 YYDKDF (reference sequence).